The 10 T cell receptor beta chains below were found in one sample sequenced in a study of STAT5B mutations in CD4+ large granular lymphocyte leukemia. Produced via immunoSEQ multiplex PCR; TCRdb's table is partial and in-frame only. The profile shows about 32,000 clones, 85% of them singletons. Sequencing input: CD4+ T cells from blood buffy coats. These receptors were obtained from a human donor in good health.

The rearrangement uses TRBV25-1 and TRBJ2-1, with 9 bases aligning to TRBD2. The junction had 14 bases not matched to a gene; V was cut back by 10 bases and J by 4 bases. The germline V gene encodes CDR1 MGHDK and CDR2 SYGVNS. This CDR3 spans 16 amino acids. This CDR3 reads CATTSLAGQPYNEQFF. The CDR3 nucleotides are TGTGCCACTACATCCCTAGCGGGACAACCTTACAATGAGCAGTTCTTC.

The rearrangement joins TRBV6-1 to TRBJ1-6, with a tentative D call TRBD1 (5 bases). In germline, CDR1 is MNHNS, CDR2 SASEGT. The CDR3 has 12 residues. The CDR3 reads CDSGWIVSPLHF. The CDR3 DNA sequence: TGTGACTCAGGGTGGATAGTTTCACCCCTCCACTTT.

The genes are TRBV14 and TRBJ2-5; D unclear. Trimming took off 4 bases at V and 1 base at J, with 13 bases between the two ends. The CDR3 is made up of 15 amino acids. Germline V CDR1 and CDR2: SGHDN, FVKESK. The CDR3 spells CASSPQALTQETQYF. DNA of the CDR3: TGTGCCAGCAGCCCTCAGGCCCTGACCCAAGAGACCCAGTACTTC.

This sequence joins TRBV5-5 and TRBJ2-2; D is perhaps TRBD2 (6 bases). The germline V and J ends were trimmed by 5 bases and 2 bases, with 7 bases remaining between them. Looked up from germline, CDR1 is SGHKS and CDR2 is YYEKEE (reference sequence). The CDR3 extends over 13 amino acids. DNA of the CDR3: TGTGCCAGCAGGGCGGGAAACACCGGGGAGCTGTTTTTT. Protein sequence: CASRAGNTGELFF.

The chain joins TRBV28 to TRBJ1-2; TRBD1 aligns across 8 bases. J lost 4 bases, V lost 3 bases, and 7 bases had no gene match. The CDR3 spans 15 residues. Germline lookup yields CDR1 MDHEN and CDR2 SYDVKM. CDR3 loop: CASSFPQGVTYGYTF. DNA for the CDR3: TGTGCCAGCAGTTTCCCACAGGGGGTTACCTATGGCTACACCTTC.

This chain joins TRBV5-1 and TRBJ2-7, with D uncertain. Germline CDR1 SGHRS, CDR2 YFSETQ. V lost 3 bases, J lost 4 bases, and 8 bases lay in between. This CDR3 is built from 12 residues. CDR3 loop: CASSYGPYEQYF. The CDR3, as DNA: TGCGCCAGCAGCTACGGACCTTACGAGCAGTACTTC.

The count of this clone is one. V usage is TRBV5-8 and J usage is TRBJ2-3; no clear D gene. The CDR3 has 12 amino acids. Trimming stripped 6 bases from V and 0 bases from J, with 5 bases between. CDR1 is SGHTS, CDR2 YDEGEE, per germline. CDR3 nucleotide sequence: TGTGCCAGCACGCGGAGCACAGATACGCAGTATTTT. It specifies CASTRSTDTQYF. Full variable domain (remainder filled in from reference TRBV5-8 and TRBJ2-3): EAGVTQSPTHLIKTRGQQATLRCSPISGHTSVYWYQQALGLGLQFLLWYDEGEERNRGNFPPRFSGRQFPNYSSELNVNALELEDSALYLCASTRSTDTQYFGPGTRLTVL.

This sequence joins TRBV4-2 and TRBJ2-1, with 7 bases identical to TRBD2. Germline V CDR1 and CDR2: LGHNA, YNFKEQ. After removal of 1 base from V and 3 bases from J, the junction contained 9 bases not matched to a gene. The CDR3 runs to 17 residues. Here the CDR3 reads CASSQARGGGNYNEQFF. As DNA, the CDR3 is TGTGCCAGCAGCCAAGCCCGCGGGGGAGGGAACTACAATGAGCAGTTCTTC.

V is TRBV10-1 and J is TRBJ2-3; D not certain. This CDR3 is built from 13 residues. V lost 5 bases, J lost 2 bases, and 8 bases lay in between. The germline V gene has CDR1 WNHNN and CDR2 SYGVQD (reference sequence). The CDR3: CASSPEYTDTQYF. Written as DNA, the CDR3 is TGCGCCAGCAGTCCGGAATACACAGATACGCAGTATTTT.

The chain links TRBV5-4 to TRBJ2-6, with D perhaps given as TRBD1 or TRBD2 (5 bases each). Between the trimmed V and J ends, which lost 4 bases and 0 bases, there was a span of 11 bases. The CDR3 has 16 amino acids. CDR1 and CDR2 from the germline V gene are SGHNT and YYREEE (reference sequence). The CDR3 reads CASSGGSHSGANVLTF. As DNA, the CDR3 is TGTGCCAGCAGCGGGGGATCTCACTCTGGGGCCAACGTCCTGACTTTC. Full variable domain (missing parts from reference TRBV5-4 and TRBJ2-6): ETGVTQSPTHLIKTRGQQVTLRCSSQSGHNTVSWYQQALGQGPQFIFQYYREEENGRGNFPPRFSGLQFPNYSSELNVNALELDDSALYLCASSGGSHSGANVLTFGAGSRLTVL.